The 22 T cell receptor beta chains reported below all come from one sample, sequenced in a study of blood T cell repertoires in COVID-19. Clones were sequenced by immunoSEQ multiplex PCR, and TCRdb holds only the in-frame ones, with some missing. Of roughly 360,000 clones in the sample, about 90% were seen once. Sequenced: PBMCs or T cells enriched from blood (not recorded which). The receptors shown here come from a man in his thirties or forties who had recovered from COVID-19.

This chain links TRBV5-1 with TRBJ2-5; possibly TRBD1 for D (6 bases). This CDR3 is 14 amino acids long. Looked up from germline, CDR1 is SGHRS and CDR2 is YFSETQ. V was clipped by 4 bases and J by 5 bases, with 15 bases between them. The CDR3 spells CASSQQGKEETQYF. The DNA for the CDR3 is TGCGCCAGCAGCCAACAGGGAAAGGAGGAGACCCAGTACTTC.

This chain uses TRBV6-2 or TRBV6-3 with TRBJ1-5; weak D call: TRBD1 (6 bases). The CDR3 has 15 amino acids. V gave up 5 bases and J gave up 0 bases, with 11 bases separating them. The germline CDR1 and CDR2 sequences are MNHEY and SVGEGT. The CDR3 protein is CASSMDSFSNQPQHF. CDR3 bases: TGTGCCAGCAGTATGGACAGCTTTAGCAATCAGCCCCAGCATTTT.

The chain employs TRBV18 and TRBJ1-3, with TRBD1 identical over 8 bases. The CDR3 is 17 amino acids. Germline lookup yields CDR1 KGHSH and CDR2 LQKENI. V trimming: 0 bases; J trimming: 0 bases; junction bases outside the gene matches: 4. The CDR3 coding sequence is TGTGCCAGCTCACCACCGGGGACAGGTCGCTCTGGAAACACCATATATTTT. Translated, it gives CASSPPGTGRSGNTIYF.

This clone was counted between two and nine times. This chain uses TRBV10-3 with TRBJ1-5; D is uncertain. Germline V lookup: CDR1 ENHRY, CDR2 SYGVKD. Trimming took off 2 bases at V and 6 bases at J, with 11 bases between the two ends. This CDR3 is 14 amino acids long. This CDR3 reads CAISEIRGLQPQHF. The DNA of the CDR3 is TGTGCCATCAGTGAGATCCGGGGTCTTCAGCCCCAGCATTTT.

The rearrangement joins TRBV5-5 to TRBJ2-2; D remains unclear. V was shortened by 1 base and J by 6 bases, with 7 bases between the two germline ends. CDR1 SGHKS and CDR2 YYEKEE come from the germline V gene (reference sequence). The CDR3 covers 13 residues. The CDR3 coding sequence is TGTGCCAGCAGCTTGTGGCAGTCCGGGGAGCTGTTTTTT. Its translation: CASSLWQSGELFF.

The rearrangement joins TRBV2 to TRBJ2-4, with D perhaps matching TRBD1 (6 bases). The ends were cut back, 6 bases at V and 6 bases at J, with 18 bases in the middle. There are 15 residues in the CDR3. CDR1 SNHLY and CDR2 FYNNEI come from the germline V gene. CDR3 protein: CASRDPGAGRNIQYF. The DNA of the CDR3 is TGTGCCAGCAGGGATCCAGGGGCAGGGAGAAACATTCAGTACTTC.

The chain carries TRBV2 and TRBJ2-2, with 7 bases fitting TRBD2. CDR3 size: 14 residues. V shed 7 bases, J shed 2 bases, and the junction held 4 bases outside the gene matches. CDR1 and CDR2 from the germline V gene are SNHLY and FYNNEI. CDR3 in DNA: TGTGCCAGCAAGGGAGGGTTCAACACCGGGGAGCTGTTTTTT. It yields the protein CASKGGFNTGELFF.

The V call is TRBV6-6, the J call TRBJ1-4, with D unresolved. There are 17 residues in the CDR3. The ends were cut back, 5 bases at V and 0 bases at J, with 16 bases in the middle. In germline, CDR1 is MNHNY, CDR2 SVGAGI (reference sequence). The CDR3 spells CASSRGGHLATNEKLFF. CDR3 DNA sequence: TGTGCCAGCAGTCGTGGTGGCCATCTTGCAACTAATGAAAAACTGTTTTTT.

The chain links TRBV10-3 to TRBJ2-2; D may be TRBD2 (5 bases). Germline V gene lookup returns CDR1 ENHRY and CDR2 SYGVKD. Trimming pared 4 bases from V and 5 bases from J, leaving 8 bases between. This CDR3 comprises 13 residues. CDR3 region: CAISGRGTGELFF. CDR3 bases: TGTGCCATCAGTGGACGGGGAACCGGGGAGCTGTTTTTT.

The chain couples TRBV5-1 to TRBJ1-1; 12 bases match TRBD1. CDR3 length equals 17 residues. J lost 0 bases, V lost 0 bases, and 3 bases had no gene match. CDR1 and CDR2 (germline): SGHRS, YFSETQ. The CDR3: CASSLVGQGAMNTEAFF. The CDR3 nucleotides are TGCGCCAGCAGCTTGGTGGGACAGGGGGCTATGAACACTGAAGCTTTCTTT.

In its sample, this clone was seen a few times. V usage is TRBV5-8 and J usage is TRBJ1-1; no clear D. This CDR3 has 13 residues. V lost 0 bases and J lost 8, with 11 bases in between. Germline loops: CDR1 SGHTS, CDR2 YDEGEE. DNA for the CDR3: TGTGCCAGCAGCTTGGGGACTCTTCAAGAAGCTTTCTTT. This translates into CASSLGTLQEAFF.

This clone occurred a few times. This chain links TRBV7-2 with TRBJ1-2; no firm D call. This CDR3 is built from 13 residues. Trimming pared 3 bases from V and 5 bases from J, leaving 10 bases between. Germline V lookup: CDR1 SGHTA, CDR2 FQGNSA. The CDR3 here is CASSLESLYGYTF. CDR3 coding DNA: TGTGCCAGCAGCTTGGAGAGCCTATATGGCTACACCTTC.

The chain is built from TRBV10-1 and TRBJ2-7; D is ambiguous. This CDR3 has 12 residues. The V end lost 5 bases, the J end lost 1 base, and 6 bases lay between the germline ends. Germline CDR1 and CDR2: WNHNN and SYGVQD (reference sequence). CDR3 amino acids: CASSQTSYEQYF. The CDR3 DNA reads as TGCGCCAGCAGTCAGACTTCCTACGAGCAGTACTTC.

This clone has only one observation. The CDR3 sequence: CASSLGQHNEKLFF. Here the CDR3 DNA reads TGCGCCAGCAGCTTGGGACAGCATAATGAAAAACTGTTTTTT. The rearrangement uses TRBV5-1 and TRBJ1-4; possibly TRBD1 for D (5 bases). Per the germline V gene, CDR1 is SGHRS and CDR2 is YFSETQ. The CDR3 is 14 residues long. Trimming left V 0 bases short and J 4 bases short, with 7 bases between.

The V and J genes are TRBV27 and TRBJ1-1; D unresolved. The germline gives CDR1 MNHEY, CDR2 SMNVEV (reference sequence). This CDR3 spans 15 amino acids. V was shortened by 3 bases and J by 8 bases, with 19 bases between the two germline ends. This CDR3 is CASSLGSRGLVEAFF. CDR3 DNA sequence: TGTGCCAGCAGTTTGGGCTCCCGAGGGTTGGTGGAAGCTTTCTTT.

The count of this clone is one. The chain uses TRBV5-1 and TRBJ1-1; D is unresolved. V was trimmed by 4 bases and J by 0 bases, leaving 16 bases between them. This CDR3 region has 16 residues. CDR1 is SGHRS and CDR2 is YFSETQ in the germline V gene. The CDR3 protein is CASSPSRGGMNTEAFF. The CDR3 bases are TGCGCCAGCAGCCCCTCTCGTGGAGGGATGAACACTGAAGCTTTCTTT.

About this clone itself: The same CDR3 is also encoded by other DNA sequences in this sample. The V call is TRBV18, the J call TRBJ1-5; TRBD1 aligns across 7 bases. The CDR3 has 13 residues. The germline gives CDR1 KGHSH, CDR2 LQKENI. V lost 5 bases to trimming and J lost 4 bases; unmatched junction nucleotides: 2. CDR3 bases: TGTGCCAGCTCATCGGACAGGAATCAGCCCCAGCATTTT. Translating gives CASSSDRNQPQHF.

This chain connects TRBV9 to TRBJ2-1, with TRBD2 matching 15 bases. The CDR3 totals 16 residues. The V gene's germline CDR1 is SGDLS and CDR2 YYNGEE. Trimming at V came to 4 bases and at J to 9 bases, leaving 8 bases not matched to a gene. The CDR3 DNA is TGTGCCAGCAGCACACTGGGACTAGCGGGGGGCAGTGAGCAGTTCTTC. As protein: CASSTLGLAGGSEQFF.

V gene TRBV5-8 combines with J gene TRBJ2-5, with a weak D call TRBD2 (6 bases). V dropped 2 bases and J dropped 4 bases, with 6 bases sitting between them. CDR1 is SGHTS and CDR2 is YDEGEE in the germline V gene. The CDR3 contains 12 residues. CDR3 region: CASSFSGETQYF. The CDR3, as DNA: TGTGCCAGCAGCTTTAGCGGAGAGACCCAGTACTTC.

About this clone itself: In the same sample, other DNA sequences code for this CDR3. CDR3 protein: CASSSGLAGPDTQYF. In DNA form, the CDR3 reads TGCGCCAGCAGCTCGGGACTAGCGGGGCCAGATACGCAGTATTTT. V gene TRBV5-1 combines with J gene TRBJ2-3; 13 bases align to TRBD2. This CDR3 comprises 15 residues. The trim removed 3 bases at V and 4 bases at J, leaving 2 bases unmatched. Germline-derived CDR1 and CDR2 are SGHRS and YFSETQ.

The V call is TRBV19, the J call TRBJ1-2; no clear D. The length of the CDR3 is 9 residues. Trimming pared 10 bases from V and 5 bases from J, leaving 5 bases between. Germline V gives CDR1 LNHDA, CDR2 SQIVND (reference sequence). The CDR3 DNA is TGTGCCAAATCTTATGGCTACACCTTC. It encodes CAKSYGYTF.

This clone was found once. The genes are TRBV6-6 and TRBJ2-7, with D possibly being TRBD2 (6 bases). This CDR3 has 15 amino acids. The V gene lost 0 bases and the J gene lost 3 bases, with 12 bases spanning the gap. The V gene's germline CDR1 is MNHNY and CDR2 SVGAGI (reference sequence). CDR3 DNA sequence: TGTGCCAGCAGTTACTCGATTGGGGGGATCTACGAGCAGTACTTC. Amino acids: CASSYSIGGIYEQYF.